A selection of T cell receptor beta chains follows, all from one sample in a study of blood T cell repertoires in COVID-19. TCRdb keeps only in-frame clones here, not all; method: immunoSEQ multiplex PCR. The top ten hold around a quarter of the sample, which has over 130,000 clones, around 89% seen once. Sample: peripheral blood. These receptor sequences come from a human donor in a cohort sampled during active COVID-19. CDR3s include the opening cysteine and the closing phenylalanine or tryptophan. The order of the fields is V gene, D gene, clone size, J gene, CDR3 protein, CDR3 DNA. The D gene is left open where the match is weak. Only part of the rows carry a size: once, few, many, or a class if the clone is expanded.

v_gene: TRBV27; d_gene: -; abundance: once; j_gene: TRBJ2-7; CDR3aa: CASSLVPRGTYEQYF; CDR3nt: TGTGCCAGCAGTTTAGTACCCCGGGGGACCTACGAGCAGTACTTC
v_gene: TRBV3-1/TRBV3-2; d_gene: -; abundance: once; j_gene: TRBJ1-2; CDR3aa: CASSPEAQGENYGYTF; CDR3nt: TGTGCCAGCAGCCCGGAAGCACAGGGAGAAAACTATGGCTACACCTTC
v_gene: TRBV19; d_gene: -; abundance: -; j_gene: TRBJ1-2; CDR3aa: CASIGWGPGYTF; CDR3nt: TGTGCCAGTATAGGATGGGGGCCTGGCTACACCTTC
v_gene: TRBV23-1; d_gene: TRBD1; abundance: -; j_gene: TRBJ2-1; CDR3aa: CASTGTGGGNEQFF; CDR3nt: TGCGCCAGCACAGGAACAGGGGGCGGGAATGAGCAGTTCTTC
v_gene: TRBV19; d_gene: -; abundance: -; j_gene: TRBJ1-1; CDR3aa: CASSLLGATEAFF; CDR3nt: TGTGCCAGTAGTCTCTTGGGAGCCACTGAAGCTTTCTTT
v_gene: TRBV18; d_gene: -; abundance: -; j_gene: TRBJ1-1; CDR3aa: CASSPSRGASTEAFF; CDR3nt: TGTGCCAGCTCACCGTCACGGGGGGCGAGTACTGAAGCTTTCTTT
v_gene: TRBV24-1; d_gene: -; abundance: -; j_gene: TRBJ2-7; CDR3aa: CATSDGTEQYF; CDR3nt: TGTGCCACCAGTGATGGGACAGAGCAGTACTTC
v_gene: TRBV6-5; d_gene: TRBD2; abundance: -; j_gene: TRBJ2-5; CDR3aa: CASSYFTSGQETQYF; CDR3nt: TGTGCCAGCAGTTATTTCACTAGCGGCCAAGAGACCCAGTACTTC
v_gene: TRBV24-1; d_gene: -; abundance: -; j_gene: TRBJ2-7; CDR3aa: CATSGGDRPEQYF; CDR3nt: TGTGCCACCAGTGGAGGAGATCGGCCAGAGCAGTACTTC
v_gene: TRBV28; d_gene: -; abundance: many; j_gene: TRBJ1-2; CDR3aa: CASSFPANYGYTF; CDR3nt: TGTGCCAGCAGTTTCCCCGCTAACTATGGCTACACCTTC
v_gene: TRBV7-8; d_gene: -; abundance: -; j_gene: TRBJ2-7; CDR3aa: CASSLGASYEQYF; CDR3nt: TGTGCCAGCAGCTTAGGAGCTTCCTACGAGCAGTACTTC
v_gene: TRBV5-1; d_gene: -; abundance: -; j_gene: TRBJ1-5; CDR3aa: CASSFETGHQPQHF; CDR3nt: TGCGCCAGCAGCTTTGAGACTGGTCATCAGCCCCAGCATTTT
v_gene: TRBV6-5; d_gene: TRBD1; abundance: -; j_gene: TRBJ1-1; CDR3aa: CASSLGQGETEAFF; CDR3nt: TGTGCCAGCAGTCTAGGACAGGGCGAGACTGAAGCTTTCTTT
v_gene: TRBV5-1; d_gene: TRBD1; abundance: -; j_gene: TRBJ2-3; CDR3aa: CASSPRQGASTDTQYF; CDR3nt: TGCGCCAGCAGCCCTCGACAGGGGGCTAGCACAGATACGCAGTATTTT
v_gene: TRBV15; d_gene: -; abundance: once; j_gene: TRBJ2-4; CDR3aa: CATARGRGKNIQYF; CDR3nt: TGTGCCACCGCGCGAGGCCGGGGTAAAAACATTCAGTACTTC
v_gene: TRBV7-3; d_gene: TRBD2; abundance: -; j_gene: TRBJ2-3; CDR3aa: CASSSSGGPLSSQYF; CDR3nt: TGTGCCAGCAGTTCGAGCGGGGGCCCCCTCAGCTCGCAGTATTTT
v_gene: TRBV30; d_gene: -; abundance: -; j_gene: TRBJ1-4; CDR3aa: CAWSVQEKLFF; CDR3nt: TGTGCCTGGAGTGTACAGGAAAAACTGTTTTTT
v_gene: TRBV5-6; d_gene: TRBD1; abundance: once; j_gene: TRBJ1-1; CDR3aa: CASSVRQGKYAEAFF; CDR3nt: TGTGCCAGCAGCGTCAGACAGGGAAAGTACGCTGAAGCTTTCTTT
v_gene: TRBV5-1; d_gene: TRBD1; abundance: -; j_gene: TRBJ2-5; CDR3aa: CASSRPWTGEAETQYF; CDR3nt: TGCGCCAGCAGCCGCCCGTGGACAGGGGAAGCGGAGACCCAGTACTTC
v_gene: TRBV18; d_gene: -; abundance: -; j_gene: TRBJ1-1; CDR3aa: CASSPLTGSTEAFF; CDR3nt: TGTGCCAGCTCACCACTAACAGGGTCCACTGAAGCTTTCTTT
v_gene: TRBV9; d_gene: -; abundance: -; j_gene: TRBJ2-3; CDR3aa: CASSVSGRGTDTQYF; CDR3nt: TGTGCCAGCAGCGTAAGCGGGCGGGGCACAGATACGCAGTATTTT
v_gene: TRBV11-2; d_gene: -; abundance: -; j_gene: TRBJ2-7; CDR3aa: CASSLNPRGEQYF; CDR3nt: TGTGCCAGCAGCTTAAATCCCAGGGGCGAGCAGTACTTC
v_gene: TRBV2; d_gene: -; abundance: few; j_gene: TRBJ2-7; CDR3aa: CASSVDTSYEQYF; CDR3nt: TGTGCCAGCAGTGTAGACACTTCCTACGAGCAGTACTTC
v_gene: TRBV19; d_gene: -; abundance: once; j_gene: TRBJ1-2; CDR3aa: CASTMRSRGWGYTF; CDR3nt: TGTGCCAGTACCATGAGGTCCAGGGGCTGGGGCTACACCTTC
v_gene: TRBV19; d_gene: TRBD1; abundance: -; j_gene: TRBJ2-5; CDR3aa: CASTQGGAETQYF; CDR3nt: TGTGCCAGTACCCAAGGGGGCGCAGAGACCCAGTACTTC
v_gene: TRBV11-1; d_gene: -; abundance: -; j_gene: TRBJ1-5; CDR3aa: CASSARQSSNQPQHF; CDR3nt: TGTGCCAGCAGCGCAAGACAGTCTAGCAATCAGCCCCAGCATTTT
v_gene: TRBV20-1; d_gene: TRBD1; abundance: once; j_gene: TRBJ2-7; CDR3aa: CSARQGNEQYF; CDR3nt: TGCAGTGCTCGACAGGGGAACGAGCAGTACTTC
v_gene: TRBV5-4; d_gene: -; abundance: -; j_gene: TRBJ2-1; CDR3aa: CASHRAGRNEQFF; CDR3nt: TGTGCCAGCCATAGGGCAGGGCGAAATGAGCAGTTCTTC
v_gene: TRBV5-4; d_gene: -; abundance: -; j_gene: TRBJ2-3; CDR3aa: CASSLDVRAGADTQYF; CDR3nt: TGTGCCAGCAGCTTGGACGTCCGGGCGGGCGCAGATACGCAGTATTTT
v_gene: TRBV18; d_gene: -; abundance: once; j_gene: TRBJ1-5; CDR3aa: CASSPPGGGNQPQHF; CDR3nt: TGTGCCAGCTCACCACCGGGAGGGGGCAATCAGCCCCAGCATTTT
v_gene: TRBV5-4; d_gene: -; abundance: -; j_gene: TRBJ2-2; CDR3aa: CASMATDANTGELFF; CDR3nt: TGTGCCAGCATGGCGACAGACGCGAACACCGGGGAGCTGTTTTTT
v_gene: TRBV5-6; d_gene: -; abundance: -; j_gene: TRBJ2-7; CDR3aa: CASSLTVGALTYEQYF; CDR3nt: TGTGCCAGCAGCTTGACGGTTGGGGCTCTCACCTACGAGCAGTACTTC
v_gene: TRBV4-3; d_gene: -; abundance: -; j_gene: TRBJ1-4; CDR3aa: CASSQELTTNEKLFF; CDR3nt: TGCGCCAGCAGCCAAGAACTGACAACTAATGAAAAACTGTTTTTT
v_gene: TRBV3-1/TRBV3-2; d_gene: TRBD2; abundance: -; j_gene: TRBJ2-3; CDR3aa: CASSQEGLAGGGTDTQYF; CDR3nt: TGTGCCAGCAGCCAAGAGGGACTAGCGGGGGGCGGCACAGATACGCAGTATTTT
v_gene: TRBV5-1; d_gene: -; abundance: -; j_gene: TRBJ2-2; CDR3aa: CASSFGFRPNTGELFF; CDR3nt: TGCGCCAGCAGCTTCGGTTTCCGTCCGAACACCGGGGAGCTGTTTTTT
v_gene: TRBV2; d_gene: TRBD1; abundance: once; j_gene: TRBJ1-2; CDR3aa: CASRRQGAGYGYTF; CDR3nt: TGTGCCAGCAGGCGACAGGGGGCGGGCTATGGCTACACCTTC
v_gene: TRBV30; d_gene: -; abundance: -; j_gene: TRBJ1-4; CDR3aa: CAWSVAGTTNEKLFF; CDR3nt: TGTGCCTGGAGTGTAGCGGGGACAACTAATGAAAAACTGTTTTTT
v_gene: TRBV18; d_gene: -; abundance: -; j_gene: TRBJ2-2; CDR3aa: CASSPPSGGANTGELFF; CDR3nt: TGTGCCAGCTCACCACCGTCGGGGGGCGCGAACACCGGGGAGCTGTTTTTT
v_gene: TRBV6-6; d_gene: TRBD1; abundance: -; j_gene: TRBJ1-3; CDR3aa: CASKRQGNPGNTIYF; CDR3nt: TGTGCCAGCAAGAGACAGGGGAATCCTGGAAACACCATATATTTT
v_gene: TRBV18; d_gene: TRBD1; abundance: -; j_gene: TRBJ2-5; CDR3aa: CASSAQGAGETQYF; CDR3nt: TGTGCCAGCTCAGCGCAGGGGGCCGGAGAGACCCAGTACTTC
v_gene: TRBV5-8; d_gene: -; abundance: -; j_gene: TRBJ1-2; CDR3aa: CASSLGFRGTLGGYTF; CDR3nt: TGTGCCAGCAGCTTGGGGTTTCGCGGGACCCTGGGCGGCTACACCTTC
v_gene: TRBV6-2/TRBV6-3; d_gene: -; abundance: few; j_gene: TRBJ2-1; CDR3aa: CASSYRTTGIGYTNEQFF; CDR3nt: TGTGCCAGCAGTTACAGGACAACAGGGATCGGATATACAAATGAGCAGTTCTTC